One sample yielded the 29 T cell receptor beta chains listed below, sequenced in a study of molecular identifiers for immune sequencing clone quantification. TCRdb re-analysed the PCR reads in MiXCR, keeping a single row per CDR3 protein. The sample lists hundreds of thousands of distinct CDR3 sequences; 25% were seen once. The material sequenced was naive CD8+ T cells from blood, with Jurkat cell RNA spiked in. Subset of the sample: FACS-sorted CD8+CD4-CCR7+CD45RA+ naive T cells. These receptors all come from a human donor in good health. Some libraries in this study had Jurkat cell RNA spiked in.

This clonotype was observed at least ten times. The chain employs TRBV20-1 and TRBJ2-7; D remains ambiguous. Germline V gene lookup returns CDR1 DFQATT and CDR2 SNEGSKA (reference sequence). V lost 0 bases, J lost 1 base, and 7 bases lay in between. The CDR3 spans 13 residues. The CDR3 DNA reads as TGCAGTGCTAGAGATCCTAGTTCCTACGAGCAGTACTTC. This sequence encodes CSARDPSSYEQYF.

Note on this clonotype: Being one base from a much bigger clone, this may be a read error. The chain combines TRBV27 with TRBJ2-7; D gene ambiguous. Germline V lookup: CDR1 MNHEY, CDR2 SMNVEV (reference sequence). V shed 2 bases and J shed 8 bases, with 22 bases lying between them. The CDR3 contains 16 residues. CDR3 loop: CASSLISMAGAGKQYF. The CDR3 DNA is TGTGCCAGCAGTTTAATTTCAATGGCAGGCGCAGGCAAGCAGTACTTC.

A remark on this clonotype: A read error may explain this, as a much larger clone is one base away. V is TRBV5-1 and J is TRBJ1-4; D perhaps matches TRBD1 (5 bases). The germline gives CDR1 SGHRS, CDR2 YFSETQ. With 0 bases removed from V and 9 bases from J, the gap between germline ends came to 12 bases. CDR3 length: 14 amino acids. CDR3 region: CASSLDGADQKLFF. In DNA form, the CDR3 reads TGCGCCAGCAGCTTGGACGGGGCGGATCAAAAACTGTTTTTT.

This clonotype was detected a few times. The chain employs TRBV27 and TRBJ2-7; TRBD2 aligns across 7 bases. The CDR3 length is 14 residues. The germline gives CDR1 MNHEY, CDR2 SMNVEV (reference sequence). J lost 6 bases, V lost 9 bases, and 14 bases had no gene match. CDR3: CASRPIRGDGEQYF. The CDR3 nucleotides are TGTGCCAGTCGGCCTATCCGGGGGGACGGCGAGCAGTACTTC.

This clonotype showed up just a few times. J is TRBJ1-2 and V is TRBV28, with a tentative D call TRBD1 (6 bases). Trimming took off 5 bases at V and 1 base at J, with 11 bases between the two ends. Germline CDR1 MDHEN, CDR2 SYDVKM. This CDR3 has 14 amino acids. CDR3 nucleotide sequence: TGTGCCAGCAGTCAGGGACATCTTAACTATGGCTACACCTTC. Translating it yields CASSQGHLNYGYTF.

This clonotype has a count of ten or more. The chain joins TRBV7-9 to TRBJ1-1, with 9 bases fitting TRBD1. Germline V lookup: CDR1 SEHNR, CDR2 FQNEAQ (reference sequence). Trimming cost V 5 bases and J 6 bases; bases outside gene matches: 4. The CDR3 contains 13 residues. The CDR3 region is CASSTGQGPEAFF. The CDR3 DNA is TGTGCCAGCAGCACAGGACAGGGGCCTGAAGCTTTCTTT. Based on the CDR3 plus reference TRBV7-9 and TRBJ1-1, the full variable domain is DTGVSQNPRHKITKRGQNVTFRCDPISEHNRLYWYRQTLGQGPEFLTYFQNEAQLEKSRLLSDRFSAERPKGSFSTLEIQRTEQGDSAMYLCASSTGQGPEAFFGQGTRLTVV.

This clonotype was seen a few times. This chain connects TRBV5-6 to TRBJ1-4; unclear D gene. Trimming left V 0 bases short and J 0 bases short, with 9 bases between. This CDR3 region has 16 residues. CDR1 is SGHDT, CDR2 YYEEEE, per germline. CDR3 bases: TGTGCCAGCAGCTTGGCAGCAGGAGCAACTAATGAAAAACTGTTTTTT. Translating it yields CASSLAAGATNEKLFF.

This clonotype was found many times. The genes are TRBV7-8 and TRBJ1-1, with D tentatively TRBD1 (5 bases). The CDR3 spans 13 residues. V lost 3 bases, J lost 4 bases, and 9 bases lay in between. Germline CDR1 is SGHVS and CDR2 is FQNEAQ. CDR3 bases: TGTGCCAGCAGCTTTCAGGGATCCACTGAAGCTTTCTTT. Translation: CASSFQGSTEAFF.

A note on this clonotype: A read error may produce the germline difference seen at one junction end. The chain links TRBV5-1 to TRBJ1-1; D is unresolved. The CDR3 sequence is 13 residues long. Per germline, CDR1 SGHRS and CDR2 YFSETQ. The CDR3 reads CASSGSKNTEAIF. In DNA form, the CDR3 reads TGCGCCAGCAGCGGCAGCAAGAACACTGAAGCTATCTTT. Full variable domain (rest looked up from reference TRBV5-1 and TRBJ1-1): KAGVTQTPRYLIKTRGQQVTLSCSPISGHRSVSWYQQTPGQGLQFLFEYFSETQRNKGNFPGRFSGRQFSNSRSEMNVSTLELGDSALYLCASSGSKNTEAIFGQGTRLTVV.

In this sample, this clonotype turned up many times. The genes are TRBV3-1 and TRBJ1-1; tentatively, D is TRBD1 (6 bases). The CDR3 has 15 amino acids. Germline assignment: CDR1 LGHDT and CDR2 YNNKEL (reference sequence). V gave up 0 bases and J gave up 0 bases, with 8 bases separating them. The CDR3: CASSQDQGMNTEAFF. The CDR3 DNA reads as TGTGCCAGCAGCCAAGATCAGGGGATGAACACTGAAGCTTTCTTT.

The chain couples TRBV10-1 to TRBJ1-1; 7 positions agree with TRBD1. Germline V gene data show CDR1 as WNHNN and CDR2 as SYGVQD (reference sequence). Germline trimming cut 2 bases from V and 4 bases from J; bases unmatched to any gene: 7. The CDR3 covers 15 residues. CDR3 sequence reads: CASSEHRDSFTEAFF. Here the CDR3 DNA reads TGCGCCAGCAGTGAGCACCGGGACAGTTTCACTGAAGCTTTCTTT.

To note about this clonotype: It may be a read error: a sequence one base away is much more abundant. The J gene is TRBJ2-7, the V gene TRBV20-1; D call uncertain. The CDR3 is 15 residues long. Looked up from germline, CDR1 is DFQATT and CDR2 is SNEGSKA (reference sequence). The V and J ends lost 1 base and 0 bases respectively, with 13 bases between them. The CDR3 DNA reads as TGCAGTGCTAGAGTCCCTGGGTCAGACTCCTACGAGCAGTACTTC. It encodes CSARVPGSDSYEQYF.

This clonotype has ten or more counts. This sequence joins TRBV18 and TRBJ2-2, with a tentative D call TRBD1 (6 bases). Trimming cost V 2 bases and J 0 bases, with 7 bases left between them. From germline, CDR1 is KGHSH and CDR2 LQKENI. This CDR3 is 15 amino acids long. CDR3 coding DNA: TGTGCCAGCTCACCATCAGGGGCGAACACCGGGGAGCTGTTTTTT. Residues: CASSPSGANTGELFF. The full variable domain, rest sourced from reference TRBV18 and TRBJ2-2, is NAGVMQNPRHLVRRRGQEARLRCSPMKGHSHVYWYRQLPEEGLKFMVYLQKENIIDESGMPKERFSAEFPKEGPSILRIQQVVRGDSAAYFCASSPSGANTGELFFGEGSRLTVL.

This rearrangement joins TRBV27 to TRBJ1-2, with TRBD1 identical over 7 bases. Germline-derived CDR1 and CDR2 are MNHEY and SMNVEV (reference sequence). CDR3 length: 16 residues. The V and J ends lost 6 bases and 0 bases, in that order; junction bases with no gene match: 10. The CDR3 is CASSPSGTVTNYGYTF. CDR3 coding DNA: TGTGCCAGCAGCCCGTCCGGGACAGTCACTAACTATGGCTACACCTTC.

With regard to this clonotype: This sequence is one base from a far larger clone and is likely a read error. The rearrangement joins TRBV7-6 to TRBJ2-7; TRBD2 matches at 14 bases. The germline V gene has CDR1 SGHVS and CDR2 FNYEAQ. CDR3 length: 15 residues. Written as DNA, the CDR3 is TGTGTCAGCAGCCCGGGACTAGCGGGAGTTTACGAGCAGTACTTC. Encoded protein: CVSSPGLAGVYEQYF.

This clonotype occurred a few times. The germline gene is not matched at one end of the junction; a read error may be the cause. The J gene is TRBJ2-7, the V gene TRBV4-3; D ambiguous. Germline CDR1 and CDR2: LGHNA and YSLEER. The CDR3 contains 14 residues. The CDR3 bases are TGCGCCAGCAGCCAAGGGCTTGCTGCCTACAAGCAGTACTTC. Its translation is CASSQGLAAYKQYF.

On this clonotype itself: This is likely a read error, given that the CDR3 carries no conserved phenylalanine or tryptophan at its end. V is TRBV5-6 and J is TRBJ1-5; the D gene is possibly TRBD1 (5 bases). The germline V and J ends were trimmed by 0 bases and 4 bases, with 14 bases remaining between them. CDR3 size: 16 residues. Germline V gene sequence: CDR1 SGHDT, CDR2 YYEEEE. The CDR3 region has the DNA TGTGCCAGCAGCTTGGGAGGCAGGGAGGGAAATCAGCCCCAGCATTCT. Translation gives CASSLGGREGNQPQHS.

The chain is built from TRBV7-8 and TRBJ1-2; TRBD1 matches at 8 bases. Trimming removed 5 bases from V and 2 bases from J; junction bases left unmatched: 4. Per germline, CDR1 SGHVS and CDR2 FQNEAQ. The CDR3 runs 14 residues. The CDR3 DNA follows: TGTGCCAGCAGCCGACAGGGGAGGAACTATGGCTACACCTTC. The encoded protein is CASSRQGRNYGYTF.

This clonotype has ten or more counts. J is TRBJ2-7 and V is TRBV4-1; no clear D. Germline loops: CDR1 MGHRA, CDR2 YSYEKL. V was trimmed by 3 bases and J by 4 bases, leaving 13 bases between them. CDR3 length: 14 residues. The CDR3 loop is CASSHPQLGYEQYF. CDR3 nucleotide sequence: TGCGCCAGCAGCCATCCGCAGTTGGGTTACGAGCAGTACTTC.

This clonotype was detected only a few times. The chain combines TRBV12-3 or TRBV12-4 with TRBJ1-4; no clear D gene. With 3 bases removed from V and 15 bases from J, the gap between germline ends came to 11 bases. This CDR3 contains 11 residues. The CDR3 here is CASSFGRELFF. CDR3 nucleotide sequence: TGTGCCAGCAGTTTCGGACGAGAATTGTTTTTT.

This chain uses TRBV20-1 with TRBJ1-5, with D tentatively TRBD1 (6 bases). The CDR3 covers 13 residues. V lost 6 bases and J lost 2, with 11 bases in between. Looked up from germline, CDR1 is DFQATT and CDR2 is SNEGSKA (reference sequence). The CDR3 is CSARTVGNQPQHF. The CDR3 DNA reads TGCAGTGCGAGGACAGTAGGCAATCAGCCCCAGCATTTT.

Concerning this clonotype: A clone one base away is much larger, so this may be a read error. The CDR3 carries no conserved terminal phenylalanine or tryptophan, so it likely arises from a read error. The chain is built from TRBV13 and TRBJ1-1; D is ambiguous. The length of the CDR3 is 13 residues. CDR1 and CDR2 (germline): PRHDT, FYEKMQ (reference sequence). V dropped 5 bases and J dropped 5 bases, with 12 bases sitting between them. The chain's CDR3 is CASSLGGWTEAFS. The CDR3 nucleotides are TGTGCCAGCAGCCTCGGTGGTTGGACTGAAGCTTTCTCT.

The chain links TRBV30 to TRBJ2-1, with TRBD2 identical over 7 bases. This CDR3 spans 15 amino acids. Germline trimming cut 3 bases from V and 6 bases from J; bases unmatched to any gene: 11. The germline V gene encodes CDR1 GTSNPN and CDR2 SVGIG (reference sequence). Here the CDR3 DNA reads TGTGCCTGGAGCAAGAGCGGGATCAGGGTCAATGAGCAGTTCTTC. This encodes CAWSKSGIRVNEQFF.

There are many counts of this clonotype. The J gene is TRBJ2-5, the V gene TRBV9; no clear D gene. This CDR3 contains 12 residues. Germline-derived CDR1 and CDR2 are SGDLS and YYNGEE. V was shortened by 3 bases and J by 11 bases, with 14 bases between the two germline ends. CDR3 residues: CASSEPGGVQYF. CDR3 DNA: TGTGCCAGCAGCGAGCCGGGCGGCGTTCAGTACTTC.

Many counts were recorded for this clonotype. This CDR3 is CASSPPTRKYEQYF. DNA of the CDR3: TGTGCCAGCAGCCCCCCGACTAGAAAGTACGAGCAGTACTTC. The V and J genes are TRBV12-3 or TRBV12-4 and TRBJ2-7; weak D call: TRBD2 (6 bases). This CDR3 is built from 14 residues. Trimming cost V 6 bases and J 4 bases, with 16 bases left between them.

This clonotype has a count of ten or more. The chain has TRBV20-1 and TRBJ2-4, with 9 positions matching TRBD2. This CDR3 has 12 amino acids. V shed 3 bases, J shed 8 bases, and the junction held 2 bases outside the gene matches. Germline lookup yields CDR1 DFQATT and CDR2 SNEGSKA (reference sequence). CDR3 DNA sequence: TGCAGTGCTAGTATAGCGGGAGACATTCAGTACTTC. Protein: CSASIAGDIQYF.

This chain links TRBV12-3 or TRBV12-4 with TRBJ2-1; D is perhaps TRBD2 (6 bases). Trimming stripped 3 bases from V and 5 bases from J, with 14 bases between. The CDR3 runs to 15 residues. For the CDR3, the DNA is TGTGCCAGCAGTTTGACGGGACTGTCCGACAATGAGCAGTTCTTC. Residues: CASSLTGLSDNEQFF.

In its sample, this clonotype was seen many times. CDR3 sequence (DNA): TGCGCCAGCAGCCAAGGGGGACTAGCGGGGGTTAAAGATACGCAGTATTTT. Encoded protein: CASSQGGLAGVKDTQYF. The V call is TRBV4-1, the J call TRBJ2-3; 14 bases are a match to TRBD2. Germline CDR1 MGHRA, CDR2 YSYEKL. V was pared by 1 base and J by 5 bases, with 5 bases of the junction left unmatched. The CDR3 has 17 amino acids.

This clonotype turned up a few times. The CDR3 reads CSARDGLAVNTGELFF. The CDR3 nucleotides read TGCAGTGCTAGAGACGGACTAGCGGTTAACACCGGGGAGCTGTTTTTT. V usage is TRBV20-1 and J usage is TRBJ2-2; 10 bases agree with TRBD2. The CDR3 totals 16 residues. Germline values: CDR1 DFQATT, CDR2 SNEGSKA (reference sequence). Trimming took 0 bases from V and 2 from J; bases not matched to a gene: 3.